The 32 T cell receptor beta chains given below trace back to one sample, sequenced in a study of T cell responses to AZD1222 COVID-19 vaccine. Only in-frame clones appear in the TCRdb table, and some are missing; sequencing was by immunoSEQ multiplex PCR. This table has roughly 150,000 clones, more than 85% appearing once. The sequenced sample was peripheral blood, obtained 28 days after the second AZD1222 dose. These receptors were taken from an adult who received the AZD1222 COVID-19 vaccine.

The V call is TRBV28, the J call TRBJ2-1, with D unresolved. Trimming stripped 6 bases from V and 2 bases from J, with 11 bases between. The CDR3 loop spans 14 amino acids. CDR1 and CDR2 from the germline V gene are MDHEN and SYDVKM. The CDR3 sequence is CASSSFGAYNEQFF. Written as DNA, the CDR3 is TGTGCCAGCAGCTCATTTGGGGCCTACAATGAGCAGTTCTTC.

This chain connects TRBV5-6 to TRBJ1-4; D call uncertain. Germline CDR1 and CDR2: SGHDT and YYEEEE. Trimming stripped 1 base from V and 5 bases from J, with 3 bases between. There are 12 residues in the CDR3. Written as DNA, the CDR3 is TGTGCCAGCAGCTTGCCGAATGAAAAACTGTTTTTT. It is translated as CASSLPNEKLFF.

On this clone itself: A junction end diverges from the germline sequence, so it may reflect a read error. This chain connects TRBV14 to TRBJ2-1, with D possibly TRBD2 on 5 matching bases. The V gene's germline CDR1 is SGHDN and CDR2 FVKESK. The CDR3 consists of 14 residues. The CDR3 sequence is CTSSLLRGIGEQFF. DNA of the CDR3: TGTACCAGCAGCCTACTACGAGGGATCGGTGAGCAGTTCTTC.

The chain is built from TRBV5-1 and TRBJ1-1; no clear D. The CDR3 length is 15 residues. CDR1 is SGHRS and CDR2 is YFSETQ in the germline V gene. V was pared by 4 bases and J by 2 bases, with 15 bases between. The CDR3 sequence: CASSRLTTGNTEAFF. CDR3 nucleotide sequence: TGCGCCAGCAGCCGACTAACTACCGGCAACACTGAAGCTTTCTTT.

The V and J genes are TRBV28 and TRBJ2-6, with unresolved D. The CDR3 consists of 13 residues. Per germline, CDR1 MDHEN and CDR2 SYDVKM. With 7 bases removed from V and 4 bases from J, the gap between germline ends came to 8 bases. DNA for the CDR3: TGTGCCAGCATACGGGCCGGGGCCAACGTCCTGACTTTC. It translates to CASIRAGANVLTF.

The rearrangement links TRBV5-1 to TRBJ2-1; D is unclear. The CDR3 is 16 residues long. Germline V gene data show CDR1 as SGHRS and CDR2 as YFSETQ. V shed 0 bases and J shed 0 bases, with 10 bases lying between them. CDR3 region: CASSLGDGRSYNEQFF. In nucleotides, the CDR3 is TGCGCCAGCAGCTTGGGTGACGGCCGCTCCTACAATGAGCAGTTCTTC.

This clone has a single count. CDR3 bases: TGTGCCAGCAGCTTAGAACGGGCAGGGTTCACTGAAGCTTTCTTT. Translating it yields CASSLERAGFTEAFF. The chain carries TRBV11-2 and TRBJ1-1; a weak D match, TRBD1 (5 bases). With 0 bases removed from V and 4 bases from J, the gap between germline ends came to 12 bases. Germline CDR1 reads SGHAT; CDR2 reads FQNNGV. The CDR3 totals 15 residues.

The V call is TRBV7-8, the J call TRBJ2-7, with TRBD1 identical over 7 bases. Germline V gene sequence: CDR1 SGHVS, CDR2 FQNEAQ. There are 16 residues in the CDR3. The V segment lost 6 bases and the J segment 2 bases; nucleotides outside the gene matches: 13. The CDR3 bases are TGTGCCAGCAGGCCCCCTGGACAGGCAATACCCTACGAGCAGTACTTC. It yields the protein CASRPPGQAIPYEQYF.

As regards this clone: This sample also contains other DNA sequences that code for the same CDR3. The rearrangement joins TRBV28 to TRBJ2-7; unclear D gene. Trimming took 5 bases from V and 4 from J, leaving 6 bases between them. The CDR3 runs 11 residues. From germline, CDR1 is MDHEN and CDR2 SYDVKM. The CDR3 reads CASSRDYEQYF. The CDR3 coding sequence is TGTGCCAGCAGTAGGGATTACGAGCAGTACTTC.

J is TRBJ2-1 and V is TRBV5-1; no definite D call. CDR1 is SGHRS and CDR2 is YFSETQ in the germline V gene. The V and J ends lost 3 bases and 7 bases respectively, with 17 bases between them. The length of the CDR3 is 15 residues. The CDR3: CASSSAVGPGNEQFF. CDR3 DNA sequence: TGCGCCAGCAGCTCCGCAGTCGGGCCTGGTAATGAGCAGTTCTTC.

This sequence joins TRBV5-6 and TRBJ2-1; 9 bases fit TRBD2. CDR1 is SGHDT, CDR2 YYEEEE, per germline. This CDR3 comprises 15 residues. With V trimmed by 0 bases and J by 10 bases, 8 bases remained unmatched. CDR3 in DNA: TGTGCCAGCAGCTTGGGAAGCGGGGGGTACGGGGAGCAGTTCTTC. Its protein is CASSLGSGGYGEQFF.

The chain recombines TRBV18 with TRBJ2-1; TRBD2 aligns across 7 bases. The ends lost 0 bases at V and 2 bases at J; junction bases unmatched: 4. This CDR3 spans 16 amino acids. Germline V gene sequence: CDR1 KGHSH, CDR2 LQKENI. The CDR3 DNA sequence: TGTGCCAGCTCACCACCAGGAAGCGGGACCTACAATGAGCAGTTCTTC. This sequence encodes CASSPPGSGTYNEQFF.

This clone was observed a single time. The CDR3 DNA sequence: TGTGCCAGCAGGCCTGAAGCTTTCTTT. It yields the protein CASRPEAFF. The genes are TRBV12-3 or TRBV12-4 and TRBJ1-1, with unresolved D. The CDR3 loop spans 9 amino acids. The V end was cut by 6 bases, the J end by 6 bases, with 2 bases between.

The chain uses TRBV15 and TRBJ1-5; 8 bases are shared with TRBD1. The CDR3 totals 15 residues. Germline CDR1 is LNHNV and CDR2 is YYDKDF (reference sequence). After removal of 2 bases from V and 6 bases from J, the junction contained 6 bases not matched to a gene. CDR3 protein: CATSRPGQGSQPQHF. CDR3 sequence (DNA): TGTGCCACCAGCAGACCTGGACAGGGCAGTCAGCCCCAGCATTTT.

This chain uses TRBV6-5 with TRBJ1-5; no firm D call. Germline values: CDR1 MNHEY, CDR2 SVGAGI. The CDR3 consists of 14 residues. Between the trimmed V and J ends, which lost 8 bases and 2 bases, there was a span of 13 bases. CDR3 region: CASWAPGGNQPQHF. The CDR3 DNA reads as TGTGCCAGCTGGGCCCCCGGGGGCAATCAGCCCCAGCATTTT.

This clone was observed a single time. V gene TRBV18 combines with J gene TRBJ2-2, with TRBD2 identical over 8 bases. The CDR3 covers 18 residues. The germline gives CDR1 KGHSH, CDR2 LQKENI. The V gene end was trimmed by 5 bases and the J gene end by 0 bases; junction bases not matched to a gene: 11. The CDR3, as DNA: TGTGCCAGCTCAACCCGGTTTAGCGGGACTGCGAACACCGGGGAGCTGTTTTTT. Amino acids: CASSTRFSGTANTGELFF.

The chain links TRBV7-8 to TRBJ1-4; D gene unclear. The germline V and J ends were trimmed by 1 base and 8 bases, with 14 bases remaining between them. The CDR3 has 15 residues. CDR1 and CDR2 from the germline V gene are SGHVS and FQNEAQ. The CDR3 bases are TGTGCCAGCAGCTTAGGTGCAGGTAGCCTCGAAAAACTGTTTTTT. Residues: CASSLGAGSLEKLFF.

The rearrangement links TRBV3-1 (or the pseudogene TRBV3-2) to TRBJ1-1; tentatively, D is TRBD1 (6 bases). The germline V gene has CDR1 LGHDT and CDR2 YNNKEL (reference sequence). The CDR3 has 14 amino acids. V was pared by 7 bases and J by 1 base, with 13 bases between. The chain's CDR3 is CASTQRDKNTEAFF. CDR3 DNA sequence: TGTGCCAGCACCCAGAGGGACAAGAACACTGAAGCTTTCTTT.

The count of this clone is one. The chain links TRBV6-5 to TRBJ2-1, with no clear D. The V gene's germline CDR1 is MNHEY and CDR2 SVGAGI. The CDR3 is made up of 14 amino acids. V lost 0 bases and J lost 3, with 6 bases in between. CDR3 sequence: CASSYSGSYNEQFF. CDR3 bases: TGTGCCAGCAGTTACTCAGGCAGCTACAATGAGCAGTTCTTC.

The V and J genes are TRBV7-3 and TRBJ1-3; D is ambiguous. The CDR3 has 16 amino acids. Germline values: CDR1 SGHTA, CDR2 FQGTGA. V lost 1 base and J lost 0, with 10 bases in between. CDR3 in amino acids: CASSLRGPSSGNTIYF. Here the CDR3 DNA reads TGTGCCAGCAGCTTAAGAGGACCGAGCTCTGGAAACACCATATATTTT.

The V call is TRBV19, the J call TRBJ2-2; D remains unclear. The V end lost 3 bases, the J end lost 6 bases, and 5 bases lay between the germline ends. This CDR3 is built from 12 residues. Germline V gene sequence: CDR1 LNHDA, CDR2 SQIVND (reference sequence). This chain's CDR3 is CASSMVAGELFF. The CDR3 bases are TGTGCCAGTAGTATGGTAGCCGGGGAGCTGTTTTTT.

The chain links TRBV6-1 to TRBJ2-3, with D unresolved. V lost 3 bases and J lost 3, with 13 bases in between. The CDR3 spans 15 residues. Looked up from germline, CDR1 is MNHNS and CDR2 is SASEGT. In DNA, the CDR3 is TGTGCCAGCAGTGACCTGGGATTTGGTACAGATACGCAGTATTTT. Amino acids: CASSDLGFGTDTQYF.

The genes are TRBV30 and TRBJ1-2; D might be TRBD1 (5 bases). The CDR3 contains 11 residues. The V end was cut by 8 bases, the J end by 4 bases, with 11 bases between. Looked up from germline, CDR1 is GTSNPN and CDR2 is SVGIG (reference sequence). The chain's CDR3 is CAGTQVYGYTF. CDR3 in DNA: TGTGCCGGAACACAGGTCTATGGCTACACCTTC.

The chain couples TRBV30 to TRBJ1-6; D might be TRBD1 (5 bases). In germline, CDR1 is GTSNPN, CDR2 SVGIG (reference sequence). CDR3 length: 12 residues. V was pared by 2 bases and J by 10 bases, with 9 bases between. CDR3 in amino acids: CAWSLRASPLHF. The DNA for the CDR3 is TGTGCCTGGAGTCTCAGGGCCTCACCCCTCCACTTT.

The V gene is TRBV5-4, the J gene TRBJ1-5; 10 nucleotides align to TRBD1. CDR1 SGHNT and CDR2 YYREEE come from the germline V gene (reference sequence). J lost 2 bases, V lost 4 bases, and 3 bases had no gene match. This CDR3 has 15 residues. The CDR3 is CASSGGQGGNQPQHF. CDR3 sequence (DNA): TGTGCCAGCAGCGGCGGACAGGGGGGCAATCAGCCCCAGCATTTT.

This chain connects TRBV27 to TRBJ2-4, with 9 bases lining up with TRBD1. The CDR3 is made up of 15 amino acids. Germline CDR1 is MNHEY and CDR2 is SMNVEV (reference sequence). V was clipped by 3 bases and J by 4 bases; unmatched bases: 4. In DNA form, the CDR3 reads TGTGCCAGCAGTTTTTTGGGACAGGGTAAAAACATTCAGTACTTC. It is translated as CASSFLGQGKNIQYF.

This chain joins TRBV19 and TRBJ1-2; TRBD1 might be the D (5 bases). Deletions cut 3 bases from V and 7 bases from J, with 9 bases between. Germline-derived CDR1 and CDR2 are LNHDA and SQIVND (reference sequence). CDR3 length: 12 amino acids. The CDR3 nucleotides are TGTGCCAGTAGTATTGAGGGGTTTGGCTACACCTTC. This sequence encodes CASSIEGFGYTF.

Points on this clone: In the same sample, other DNA sequences code for this CDR3. The CDR3 DNA reads TGTGCCAGCAGTTTTAAGGGCTCCTATAATTCACCCCTCCACTTT. It translates to CASSFKGSYNSPLHF. The chain has TRBV28 and TRBJ1-6; D gene uncertain. Trimming took off 3 bases at V and 0 bases at J, with 6 bases between the two ends. Per the germline V gene, CDR1 is MDHEN and CDR2 is SYDVKM. The CDR3 extends over 15 amino acids.

This clone was recorded only once. V gene TRBV4-1 combines with J gene TRBJ1-2; maybe TRBD1 (6 bases). The CDR3 covers 13 residues. Germline values: CDR1 MGHRA, CDR2 YSYEKL. V was trimmed by 4 bases and J by 8 bases, leaving 14 bases between them. The CDR3 spells CASSPDRFSGYTF. CDR3 bases: TGCGCCAGCAGCCCTGACAGGTTCTCGGGCTACACCTTC.

The gene calls are TRBV6-5 and TRBJ2-5, with 8 positions matching TRBD1. The CDR3 sequence is 15 residues long. Per the germline V gene, CDR1 is MNHEY and CDR2 is SVGAGI. V lost 6 bases, J lost 4 bases, and 10 bases stayed unmatched. Here the CDR3 DNA reads TGTGCCAGCAGGCCCCGGACAGGGCCCAGAGAGACCCAGTACTTC. Translating it yields CASRPRTGPRETQYF.

A few counts support this clone. The chain links TRBV4-2 to TRBJ1-1; D uncertain. V was shortened by 1 base and J by 1 base, with 4 bases between the two germline ends. The CDR3 is made up of 13 amino acids. Germline V gene sequence: CDR1 LGHNA, CDR2 YNFKEQ. The CDR3 spells CASSQGANTEAFF. The CDR3 region has the DNA TGTGCCAGCAGCCAAGGGGCGAACACTGAAGCTTTCTTT.

The rearrangement uses TRBV6-5 and TRBJ2-1, with a possible D match to TRBD2 (5 bases). V gave up 1 base and J gave up 10 bases, with 11 bases separating them. In germline, CDR1 is MNHEY, CDR2 SVGAGI. The CDR3 length is 13 residues. CDR3 sequence (DNA): TGTGCCAGCAGTTACTTGCGGGTTGGGGAGCAGTTCTTC. This codes for CASSYLRVGEQFF.